This note documents a single TCR beta chain sequence. Its specificity is not known. PBMCs numbering at least 6.5 million were isolated per sample. A J-beta primer mix and a sample-barcoded 5' primer were used in a second PCR of about 7 to 11 cycles. Every molecule of cDNA carried a tag from a template-switch adaptor with 12 random nucleotides. TCRdb itself ran the 5' RACE reads through MiXCR, one entry per CDR3 protein. The sample has under 2 million distinct CDR3 sequences, 30% to 40% seen once. The sample is drawn from a study of blood T cells in healthy people across ages. Regarding the study as a whole: More naive CD4+ cells and higher diversity marked long-lived donors relative to aged donors. The diversity estimates, figures obtained from one million T cells, were considered underestimates.

The germline V gene has CDR1 SGHVS and CDR2 FNYEAQ. The CDR3 extends over 14 amino acids. Trimming removed 2 bases from V and 3 bases from J; junction bases left unmatched: 4. Specimen: blood. The receptor's source is a woman aged 25 to 45 in good health. The rearrangement uses TRBV7-6 and TRBJ2-7, with TRBD1 matching over 7 bases. The CDR3 reads CASSLKGGIYEQYF. The DNA of the CDR3 is TGTGCCAGCAGCTTAAAAGGGGGCATCTACGAGCAGTACTTC.